This is a list of T cell receptor beta chains from one sample in a study of cytomegalovirus exposure and HLA in healthy donors. The method was immunoSEQ multiplex PCR; TCRdb's version includes in-frame clones alone and lacks a portion of them. The sample yields under 200,000 clones, roughly 70% seen once. The sequenced sample consisted of PBMCs. Source of these receptors: a woman in her forties or fifties in good health and CMV-seropositive. The CDR3 runs from the conserved cysteine through the conserved F or W. The D gene is left open where the match is weak. Clone size appears in some rows only: once, few, many, or a class for an expanded clone.

V gene	J gene	D gene	CDR3 length	clone size	CDR3 DNA	CDR3 protein
TRBV2	TRBJ1-1	-	13	few	TGTGCCAGCAGTGAAGTCGGATGGGAGGGAGCTTTCTTT	CASSEVGWEGAFF
TRBV19	TRBJ2-6	TRBD1	20	-	TGTGCCAGTAGTATCCCCGGAAGGACAGGGTTTAGCTCTGGGGCCAACGTCCTGACTTTC	CASSIPGRTGFSSGANVLTF
TRBV29-1	TRBJ1-1	-	11	-	TGCAGCGTTGACATGAACACTGAAGCTTTCTTT	CSVDMNTEAFF
TRBV5-1	TRBJ1-2	-	14	-	TGCGCCAGCAGCTTGTGGTCAGGGGACTATGGCTACACCTTC	CASSLWSGDYGYTF
TRBV15	TRBJ2-2	-	12	-	TGTGCCACCAGCAGAGATTACGGGGAGCTGTTTTTT	CATSRDYGELFF
TRBV29-1	TRBJ2-3	TRBD1	15	-	TGCAGCGTAAAGGGACAGGGGGCCGTGGCAGATACGCAGTATTTT	CSVKGQGAVADTQYF
TRBV10-3	TRBJ1-6	TRBD1	16	-	TGTGCCACGTCCGGGACAGGGCGCTCCTATAATTCACCCCTCCACTTT	CATSGTGRSYNSPLHF
TRBV10-3	TRBJ1-1	-	15	-	TGTGCCATCACCGAACAGGCTTCGGAAGGCACTGAAGCTTTCTTT	CAITEQASEGTEAFF
TRBV2	TRBJ2-3	-	12	-	TGTGCCAGCGGGCCCGACACAGATACGCAGTATTTT	CASGPDTDTQYF
TRBV6-5	TRBJ1-5	-	13	-	TGTGCCAGCAGTTACGGCAGGGATCAGCCCCAGCATTTT	CASSYGRDQPQHF
TRBV27	TRBJ1-5	-	14	-	TGTGCCAGCGCAAGGGAGGGAGGAGATCAGCCCCAGCATTTT	CASAREGGDQPQHF
TRBV5-5	TRBJ2-1	-	17	-	TGTGCCAGCAGCCGCCTGGGGGGAAGAAGCTCCTACAATGAGCAGTTCTTC	CASSRLGGRSSYNEQFF
TRBV4-1	TRBJ2-5	TRBD2	16	-	TGCGCCAGCAGCCCATACCGGACTAGCGGGGTAGAGACCCAGTACTTC	CASSPYRTSGVETQYF
TRBV5-1	TRBJ2-7	TRBD1	15	once	TGCGCCAGCAGCATACCTTTGGGACAGGGCAACGAGCAGTACTTC	CASSIPLGQGNEQYF
TRBV6-5	TRBJ2-7	TRBD2	15	-	TGTGCCAGCAGTTACGGGGGACTAGCAGCCCACGAGCAGTACTTC	CASSYGGLAAHEQYF
TRBV12-5	TRBJ1-2	TRBD1	14	-	TGTGCTAGTGGGCGAACAGGGGGCAACTATGGCTACACCTTC	CASGRTGGNYGYTF
TRBV6-5	TRBJ1-1	-	13	-	TGTGCCAGCAAGACGGGATGGAACACTGAAGCTTTCTTT	CASKTGWNTEAFF
TRBV2	TRBJ2-5	-	16	few	TGTGCCAGCAGTGAAGACTTAAGTGGACTCCAAGAGACCCAGTACTTC	CASSEDLSGLQETQYF
TRBV15	TRBJ1-4	-	11	-	TGTGCCACCAGTAACCCCGAGAAACTGTTTTTT	CATSNPEKLFF
TRBV11-2	TRBJ2-1	TRBD1	13	-	TGTGCCAGCAGTTCGACAGGGGGAGATGAGCAGTTCTTC	CASSSTGGDEQFF
TRBV25-1	TRBJ2-7	TRBD1	15	-	TGTGCCAGCAGTGGGACAGGGGCGGGGGAACACGAGCAGTACTTC	CASSGTGAGEHEQYF
TRBV2	TRBJ2-1	-	13	-	TGTGCCAGCAGTGACGGCCGGGGGAATGAGCAGTTCTTC	CASSDGRGNEQFF
TRBV7-9	TRBJ1-4	TRBD1	14	-	TGTGCCAGCAGCAAGGACAGGTCCGGGGAAAAACTGTTTTTT	CASSKDRSGEKLFF
TRBV5-6	TRBJ2-3	-	17	-	TGTGCCAGCAGCCCTCCTGGGGGGGGCCGGGGCACAGATACGCAGTATTTT	CASSPPGGGRGTDTQYF
TRBV5-1	TRBJ1-2	TRBD1	14	once	TGCGCCAGCAGCTCGTCACAGGGGGAAGATGGCTACACCTTC	CASSSSQGEDGYTF
TRBV7-9	TRBJ1-4	-	14	-	TGTGCCAGCAGCTTAGAGGCCGGGGGGGGAAAACTGTTTTTT	CASSLEAGGGKLFF
TRBV2	TRBJ2-1	TRBD2	15	-	TGTGCCAGCTCCCCGGGAGGGAGCCGGGGGCATGAGCAGTTCTTC	CASSPGGSRGHEQFF
TRBV6-6	TRBJ1-1	-	14	-	TGTGCCAGCAGCCCAAGTGCGCGGTACACTGAAGCTTTCTTT	CASSPSARYTEAFF
TRBV7-9	TRBJ1-6	-	14	once	TGTGCCAGCAGCGTCCGGGGGATTGATTCACCCCTCCACTTT	CASSVRGIDSPLHF
TRBV5-1	TRBJ1-1	-	14	once	TGCGCCAGCAGCTTGGCGGTCCAAAGCACTGAAGCTTTCTTT	CASSLAVQSTEAFF
TRBV9	TRBJ1-3	TRBD1	18	-	TGTGCCAGCAGCGTAGACGGAACAGGGGATGCTCGTGGAAACACCATATATTTT	CASSVDGTGDARGNTIYF
TRBV2	TRBJ1-6	TRBD1	17	-	TGTGCCAGCAGTGAACCGGGACAGGGGTTTATGGAATCACCCCTCCACTTT	CASSEPGQGFMESPLHF
TRBV11-1	TRBJ2-7	TRBD1	14	few	TGTGCCAGCAGCTTAACAGGGGACTCCTACGAGCAGTACTTC	CASSLTGDSYEQYF
TRBV6-6	TRBJ1-2	TRBD1	15	-	TGTGCCAGCAGTTCGGGACAGGGGGTGAGCGATGGCTACACCTTC	CASSSGQGVSDGYTF
TRBV25-1	TRBJ1-5	-	15	-	TGTGCCAGCAGTGATGGTCAGGGAGGGGATCAGCCCCAGCATTTT	CASSDGQGGDQPQHF
TRBV7-6	TRBJ2-5	TRBD2	15	-	TGTGCCAGCAGCACACAGCGGGGAACCCCCAGGGCCCAGTACTTC	CASSTQRGTPRAQYF
TRBV4-2	TRBJ2-5	-	19	-	TGTGCCAGCAGCCATCCAGAAGACAGCCATACTAAGATACAAGAGACCCAGTACTTC	CASSHPEDSHTKIQETQYF
TRBV11-2	TRBJ2-7	TRBD1	16	-	TGTGCCAGCAGCCCGGTGAGGTACAGGGGGCAGTACGAGCAGTACTTC	CASSPVRYRGQYEQYF
TRBV6-5	TRBJ1-5	-	14	-	TGTGCCAGCAGTTCTACAGTGGGCAATCAGCCCCAGCATTTT	CASSSTVGNQPQHF
TRBV7-9	TRBJ1-5	-	15	-	TGTGCCAGCAGCTCACATGGCGGGGGGTCCCAGCTCCAGCATTTT	CASSSHGGGSQLQHF
TRBV7-8	TRBJ1-2	TRBD1	14	-	TGTGCCAGCAGCCTGGACAGGGCTGACTATGGCTACACCTTC	CASSLDRADYGYTF
TRBV5-1	TRBJ2-2	-	14	-	TGCGCCAGCAGCCAGGGCATGAACACCGGGGAGCTGTTTTTT	CASSQGMNTGELFF
TRBV2	TRBJ1-4	-	13	-	TGTGCCAGCAAGAGATCCATAGTTGAAAAACTGTTTTTT	CASKRSIVEKLFF
TRBV5-1	TRBJ2-7	-	15	-	TGCGCCAGGGTATCCCGGGGGGCCGGATCCTACGAGCAGTACTTC	CARVSRGAGSYEQYF
TRBV27	TRBJ2-1	-	14	-	TGTGCCAGCAGTTCCAGGGACTCCTACAATGAGCAGTTCTTC	CASSSRDSYNEQFF
TRBV5-1	TRBJ2-3	TRBD2	17	-	TGCGCCAGCAGTCCGGGACTAGCGGGGGGGAGCACAGATACGCAGTATTTT	CASSPGLAGGSTDTQYF
TRBV5-1	TRBJ2-5	-	14	-	TGCGCCAGCAGCGTACAGGTTCACCAAGAGACCCAGTACTTC	CASSVQVHQETQYF
TRBV7-2	TRBJ1-1	-	13	-	TGTGCCAGCAGCTCGGACAGTAACACTGAAGCTTTCTTT	CASSSDSNTEAFF
TRBV4-2	TRBJ2-7	-	15	once	TGTGCCAGCAGCCAAGATGGGCAGGGCTCCTACGAGCAGTACTTC	CASSQDGQGSYEQYF
TRBV7-9	TRBJ1-2	-	15	-	TGTGCCAGCAGCCCATCACTCGTCACGTCCTATGGCTACACCTTC	CASSPSLVTSYGYTF
TRBV4-1	TRBJ2-3	-	16	-	TGCGCCAGCAGCCCGCGGCAGGGTGGTCGAACAGATACGCAGTATTTT	CASSPRQGGRTDTQYF
TRBV2	TRBJ2-7	-	11	-	TGTGCCAGCAGTGAAATAGTCGAGCAGTACTTC	CASSEIVEQYF
TRBV5-1	TRBJ2-5	TRBD1	15	-	TGCGCCAGCAGCGGAGGGACAGGGGCGAAAGAGACCCAGTACTTC	CASSGGTGAKETQYF
TRBV6-1	TRBJ1-2	-	15	-	TGTGCCAGCAGTGAAATGAGTAGTAGTCCCTATGGCTACACCTTC	CASSEMSSSPYGYTF
TRBV18	TRBJ1-1	TRBD1	16	-	TGTGCCAGCTCACCACGCCAGACAGGGATGAACACTGAAGCTTTCTTT	CASSPRQTGMNTEAFF
TRBV5-4	TRBJ1-1	-	14	few	TGTGCCAGCAGCTTGGGAGGTCCGGGCACTGAAGCTTTCTTT	CASSLGGPGTEAFF
TRBV29-1	TRBJ1-2	TRBD1	12	-	TGCAGCGTTGGGGGGACAGGCTATGGCTACACCTTC	CSVGGTGYGYTF
TRBV4-1	TRBJ2-1	TRBD1	19	-	TGCGCCAGCAGGGCACCGGGACAGGGTTTCTCAGGGGGGACTGATGAGCAGTTCTTC	CASRAPGQGFSGGTDEQFF